This entry lists 8 T cell receptor beta chains sequenced from one sample in a study of CD8 T cells in Susac syndrome. Random hexamers were used to reverse transcribe roughly 0.45 to 1 ug of RNA. Using its own MiXCR run on the immunoSEQ multiplex PCR reads, TCRdb lists one record per CDR3 protein. The sample shows under 90,000 distinct CDR3 sequences, approximately 95% of them seen only once. The specimen was CD8+ T cells from PBMCs. The source of these receptors is a human donor with Susac syndrome.

This clonotype has just one count. The chain joins TRBV28 to TRBJ2-1, with 7 bases lining up with TRBD2. Germline assignment: CDR1 MDHEN and CDR2 SYDVKM. Losses at the gene ends were 7 bases for V and 6 bases for J; bases not matched to a gene: 12. The CDR3 length is 15 residues. CDR3 bases: TGTGCCAGCACCCCTCTTGCGGGAGTCATCAATGAGCAGTTCTTC. Translating gives CASTPLAGVINEQFF.

The chain is built from TRBV9 and TRBJ2-2; 8 nucleotides line up with TRBD1. Germline CDR1 reads SGDLS; CDR2 reads YYNGEE. The length of the CDR3 is 18 residues. The V segment lost 4 bases and the J segment 0 bases; nucleotides outside the gene matches: 11. The CDR3 DNA sequence: TGTGCCAGCAGCTCAAGAACTGGCAGGGGGCCGAACACCGGGGAGCTGTTTTTT. It codes for CASSSRTGRGPNTGELFF.

The CDR3 is CASSEGVAGERELFF. CDR3 DNA sequence: TGTGCCAGCAGTGAAGGGGTGGCGGGAGAGAGGGAGCTGTTTTTT. This chain joins TRBV2 and TRBJ2-2; 7 bases fit TRBD2. The V gene end was trimmed by 1 base and the J gene end by 9 bases; junction bases not matched to a gene: 8. CDR3 length equals 15 residues. Germline CDR1 reads SNHLY; CDR2 reads FYNNEI.

J is TRBJ1-2 and V is TRBV20-1, with 10 bases matching TRBD1. The CDR3 runs to 13 residues. Trimming cost V 3 bases and J 7 bases; bases outside gene matches: 5. The germline V gene has CDR1 DFQATT and CDR2 SNEGSKA (reference sequence). The CDR3 is CSARGQGTLGYTF. The CDR3, as DNA: TGCAGTGCTAGGGGACAGGGGACCCTTGGCTACACCTTC.

The rearrangement joins TRBV20-1 to TRBJ1-3, with D maybe TRBD1 (6 bases). The length of the CDR3 is 16 residues. Germline CDR1 is DFQATT and CDR2 is SNEGSKA (reference sequence). With 4 bases removed from V and 0 bases from J, the gap between germline ends came to 16 bases. CDR3 sequence (DNA): TGCAGTGCTACCGAGACAGGTCTTTACTCTGGAAACACCATATATTTT. It is translated as CSATETGLYSGNTIYF.

The gene calls are TRBV28 and TRBJ2-7; no clear D gene. Trimming cost V 7 bases and J 5 bases, with 12 bases left between them. The CDR3 is made up of 12 amino acids. The germline V gene encodes CDR1 MDHEN and CDR2 SYDVKM. The CDR3 region is CASTFSGDEQYF. The CDR3 DNA is TGTGCCAGCACATTTTCGGGCGACGAGCAGTACTTC.

CDR3 sequence: CASSYSARDISNHEQYF. The CDR3 DNA is TGTGCCAGCAGTTACTCGGCCCGGGACATCTCGAACCACGAGCAGTACTTC. The chain employs TRBV6-2 or TRBV6-3 and TRBJ2-7; D is perhaps TRBD1 (6 bases). Deletions cut 0 bases from V and 5 bases from J, with 20 bases between. The germline gives CDR1 MNHEY, CDR2 SVGEGT. The CDR3 runs to 17 residues.

This clonotype was counted a single time. J is TRBJ1-2 and V is TRBV9, with D perhaps TRBD1 (5 bases). The CDR3 runs to 12 residues. V was cut by 5 bases and J by 7 bases, with 12 bases left in between. CDR1 and CDR2 (germline): SGDLS, YYNGEE. DNA of the CDR3: TGTGCCAGCAGTGTCCCGAGGGGTGGCTACACCTTC. Residues: CASSVPRGGYTF.